This T cell receptor (beta chain) was identified in a study of shared clonotypes between healthy human individuals (dated by TCRdb to the early 2020s). General notes on the study: The cohort included a few men and a couple of women between 18 and 49 years of age. To estimate repertoire size and how much clonotype sharing occurs between individuals, the study deeply sequenced the blood TCR repertoires of five healthy adults. Leukapheresis yielded between about 0.9 and 8.9 billion PBMCs per donor. To increase sequencing depth and limit assay-specific biases, TCR repertoire library preparation and sequencing were carried out by different laboratories using diverse techniques. For each donor, CD4 naive and CD4 memory were each given three plates, CD8 naive was given two plates, and CD8 memory was given one plate. Points the paper makes about the study in general: About 5% of naive CD4, 3.5% of naive CD8, roughly 2.4% of memory CD4, and approximately 0.4% of memory CD8 clonotypes were shared across several donors. Sampling was restricted to blood, and TCR repertoires in tissue are likely to differ from TCR repertoires in blood. The genetic and exposure-history diversity represented was limited by the small number of donors. Even with the large sequencing depth, rarefaction of the sorted-subset datasets indicated that sequencing was incomplete. Compared with non-shared clonotypes, clonotypes shared by all four sorted-subset donors had higher generation probabilities. Based on pairwise subsampling, the degree of clonotype sharing among donors was expected to be affected by sequencing depth. Naive subsets generally had larger estimated clonotype richness than memory subsets.

Using the deep immunoSEQ assay, TCR CDR3 regions were amplified from genomic DNA by multiplex PCR. Extracted genomic DNA from each cell subset was distributed evenly across all wells of several immunoSEQ 96-well plates, and each plate was treated as a replicate. For sorted subsets, each replicate PCR was loaded with around 220 ng genomic DNA, equivalent to some 27,000 T cell genomes. Purified libraries were quantified with a Qubit 3.0 fluorometer, sized on a Bioanalyzer 2100, and re-quantified with the KAPA Library Quantification kit. Every immunoSEQ 96-well plate was sequenced on a separate single-read 150-cycle Illumina NextSeq 550 flow cell. The original pipeline was this. The immunoSEQ output contained only junctional sequences without quality scores, so filtering could not match that applied to full-length reads. Sequences were annotated with PyIR, a Python wrapper for IgBLAST v1.9, using IMGT germline references to assign V/J genes and CDR3. Any read was removed if the V/J assignment was weak (E-value above 1e-6), the CDR3 was missing, or the read contained stop codons, out-of-frame junctions, or ambiguous translated residues. V3J clonotypes were defined by identical inferred V gene, J gene, and CDR3 amino acid sequence. Percentage overlap between repertoires was computed as shared unique clonotypes divided by the size of the smaller repertoire. Richness of each repertoire was evaluated using RTK rarefaction, the Chao1 estimator, and Recon v2.1 estimates of unobserved clonotypes. Generation probabilities for all TCRbeta clonotypes obtained by the gDNA method from a handful of donors were computed using OLGA. Sourced from immuneACCESS, this table was stored by TCRdb with only in-frame sequences that have V and J called. A share of the clones is absent; for the studies checked, an unresolved V gene accounts for under half, and the remainder has no known explanation. That table gives V, J and clone size, and the DNA gave D and trimming. This sample gives some 2,000,000 clones in total; roughly 96% of them show up just once. The ten largest clonotypes hold 0.13% of the sample.

Via the germline V gene, CDR1 is WSHSY and CDR2 SAAADI. From the cysteine through the phenylalanine, the CDR3 covers 12 amino acids. The entry retains the CDR3 DNA only, 36 bases that are in frame from base 1. Trimming costs V 8 bases and J 1 base, and their ends lie 8 bases apart. With respect to this clone: This clone's antigen is unknown. Qualities for individual bases were not recorded, and no much larger clone is one base off.

Healthy HIV-negative adults with no recently reported acute infections or vaccinations were included as donors. All donors were Caucasian adults living in Nashville, Tennessee, USA. CD4+ T cells were enriched through magnetic negative selection, after which naive cells were positively selected on CD45RA and the remaining negative fraction served as the memory subset. Blood was obtained by leukapheresis, after which PBMCs were separated by Ficoll-Histopaque density gradient centrifugation and cryopreserved in liquid nitrogen vapor phase. Analytical flow cytometry was used to check the purity and quantity of every magnetically sorted T cell population. From each sorted fraction, genomic DNA was isolated and quantified by UV absorbance on a Nanodrop 2000c.

This receptor was identified in a man aged 18 to 29 in good health. The rearrangement combines TRBV10-2 with TRBJ1-2; no D segment can be confidently identified. Sample: naive CD4+ T cells sorted from blood. Interpreted using the paper, the cell subset or site label stands for: CD45RA+ positively selected. The CDR3 protein is CASRTVNYGYTF. In nucleotides, the sequence is TGCGCCAGCCGTACAGTTAACTATGGCTACACCTTC.